This T cell receptor beta chain was retrieved from a study of blood T cell repertoires in COVID-19. Across the whole study: Researchers got acute and convalescent COVID-19 samples from the United States, Italy and Spain.

Only in-frame clones appear in the TCRdb table, and some are missing; sequencing was by immunoSEQ multiplex PCR. The sample carries hundreds of thousands of clones, nearly 90% recorded once. This CDR3 comprises 13 residues. V shed 11 bases, J shed 7 bases, and the junction held 11 bases outside the gene matches. CDR1 MNHEY and CDR2 SVGAGI come from the germline V gene. Those enrolled, adults aged about 18 to 95 years, came from about two dozen US areas. Participant reports of clinical history set cohort assignment. The sequenced sample consisted of PBMCs or T cells enriched from blood (not recorded which). This clonotype was sampled from a middle-aged woman with acute COVID-19. This chain uses TRBV6-5 with TRBJ1-2; 9 bases align to TRBD1. CDR3: CASGQGIISGYTF. CDR3 in DNA: TGTGCCTCCGGACAGGGGATAATTAGTGGCTACACCTTC.